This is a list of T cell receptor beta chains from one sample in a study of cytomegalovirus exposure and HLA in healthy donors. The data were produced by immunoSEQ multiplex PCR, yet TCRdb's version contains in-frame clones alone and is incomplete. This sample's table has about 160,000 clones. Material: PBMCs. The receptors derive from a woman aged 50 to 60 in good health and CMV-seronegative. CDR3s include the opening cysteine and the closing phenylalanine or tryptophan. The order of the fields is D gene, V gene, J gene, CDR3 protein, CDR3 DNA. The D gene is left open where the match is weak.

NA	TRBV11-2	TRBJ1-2	CASSPDRLSGYTF	TGTGCCAGCAGCCCAGACAGGTTAAGTGGCTACACCTTC
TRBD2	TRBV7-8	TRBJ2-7	CASSLAAGANVYEQYF	TGTGCCAGCAGCTTAGCTGCGGGAGCGAACGTCTACGAGCAGTACTTC
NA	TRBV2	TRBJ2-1	CASSGNEQFF	TGTGCCAGCAGCGGCAATGAGCAGTTCTTC
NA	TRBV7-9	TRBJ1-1	CASSLDTYTEAFF	TGTGCCAGCAGCTTAGACACCTACACTGAAGCTTTCTTT
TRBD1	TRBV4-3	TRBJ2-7	CASSQALRPGQGIYEQYF	TGCGCCAGCAGCCAAGCCCTCCGACCGGGACAGGGGATTTACGAGCAGTACTTC
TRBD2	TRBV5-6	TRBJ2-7	CASSFGLAGPYEQYF	TGTGCCAGCAGCTTCGGACTAGCGGGACCCTACGAGCAGTACTTC
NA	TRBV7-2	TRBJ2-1	CASSGSSYNEQFF	TGTGCCAGCAGTGGCTCCTCCTACAATGAGCAGTTCTTC
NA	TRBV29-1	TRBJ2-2	CSVEDTGYGAGELFF	TGCAGCGTTGAAGACACGGGGTACGGGGCCGGGGAGCTGTTTTTT
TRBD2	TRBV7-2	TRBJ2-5	CASSPGLAPQETQYF	TGTGCCAGCAGCCCCGGACTAGCGCCCCAAGAGACCCAGTACTTC
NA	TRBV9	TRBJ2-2	CATRTGPNTGELFF	TGTGCCACCCGGACTGGACCGAACACCGGGGAGCTGTTTTTT
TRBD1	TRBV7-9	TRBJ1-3	CASGPGQGFNTIYF	TGTGCCAGCGGCCCGGGACAGGGCTTTAACACCATATATTTT
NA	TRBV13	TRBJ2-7	CASSLGTAAYEQYF	TGTGCCAGCAGCTTAGGGACAGCCGCCTACGAGCAGTACTTC
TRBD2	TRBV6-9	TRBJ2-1	CARLGLAGEMPDNEQFF	TGTGCCAGGTTAGGACTAGCGGGAGAGATGCCCGACAATGAGCAGTTCTTC
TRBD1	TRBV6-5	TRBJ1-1	CASRGQGAPEAFF	TGTGCCAGCAGAGGACAGGGGGCACCTGAAGCTTTCTTT
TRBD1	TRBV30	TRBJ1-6	CAWSEGTGRSPLHF	TGTGCCTGGAGTGAGGGGACAGGGCGATCACCCCTCCACTTT
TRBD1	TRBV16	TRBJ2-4	CASSRTGSNIQYF	TGTGCCAGCAGCCGGACAGGGAGCAACATTCAGTACTTC
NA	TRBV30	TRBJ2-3	CAWIPGSDTQYF	TGTGCCTGGATTCCGGGTTCAGATACGCAGTATTTT
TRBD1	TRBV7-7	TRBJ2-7	CASSGSQGQTYEQYF	TGTGCTAGCAGCGGTAGTCAGGGACAGACATACGAGCAGTACTTC
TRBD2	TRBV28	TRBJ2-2	CASRGESGTNTGELFF	TGTGCCAGCAGAGGCGAGAGCGGGACGAACACCGGGGAGCTGTTTTTT
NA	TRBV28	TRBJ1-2	CASSLRRADGYTF	TGTGCCAGCAGTTTACGGAGGGCAGATGGCTACACCTTC
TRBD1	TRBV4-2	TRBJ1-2	CASSQEVDRTWGYTF	TGTGCCAGCAGCCAAGAGGTGGACAGGACTTGGGGCTACACCTTC
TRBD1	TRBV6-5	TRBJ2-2	CASSRQGPTGELFF	TGTGCCAGCAGCCGACAGGGGCCCACCGGGGAGCTGTTTTTT
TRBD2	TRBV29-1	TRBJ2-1	CSVPIAGPSPQFF	TGCAGCGTTCCAATAGCGGGACCCAGTCCGCAGTTCTTC
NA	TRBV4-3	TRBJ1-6	CASSQEQVNSPLHF	TGCGCCAGCAGCCAGGAACAGGTGAACTCACCCCTCCACTTT
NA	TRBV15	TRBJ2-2	CATGPRENTGELFF	TGTGCCACCGGGCCCCGGGAGAACACCGGGGAGCTGTTTTTT
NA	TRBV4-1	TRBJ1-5	CASSHTTLNQPQHF	TGCGCCAGCAGCCATACGACTCTTAATCAGCCCCAGCATTTT
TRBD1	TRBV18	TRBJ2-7	CASSPLSGGSYEQYF	TGTGCCAGCTCACCCTTGTCAGGGGGCTCCTACGAGCAGTACTTC
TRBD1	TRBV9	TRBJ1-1	CASSDRDRGSEAFF	TGTGCCAGCAGCGATCGGGACAGGGGGTCTGAAGCTTTCTTT
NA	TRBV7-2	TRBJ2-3	CASSAQGGSTDTQYF	TGTGCCAGCAGCGCCCAGGGGGGAAGCACAGATACGCAGTATTTT
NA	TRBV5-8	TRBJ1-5	CASSPFGEGSQPQHF	TGTGCCAGCAGCCCCTTCGGGGAGGGAAGCCAGCCCCAGCATTTT
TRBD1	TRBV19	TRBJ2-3	CASSTLQGAGTDTQYF	TGTGCCAGTAGTACCCTACAGGGGGCTGGCACAGATACGCAGTATTTT
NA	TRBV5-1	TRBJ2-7	CASSLANEQYF	TGCGCCAGCAGCTTGGCCAACGAGCAGTACTTC
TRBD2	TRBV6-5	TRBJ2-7	CASRTTSGGAYEQYF	TGTGCCAGCAGAACCACTAGCGGGGGGGCCTACGAGCAGTACTTC
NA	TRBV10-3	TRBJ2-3	CAISEGGAGGTDTQYF	TGTGCCATCAGTGAGGGTGGGGCTGGAGGCACAGATACGCAGTATTTT
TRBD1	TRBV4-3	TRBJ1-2	CASSQDGGQGSILNYGYTF	TGCGCCAGCAGCCAAGATGGGGGACAGGGCTCAATCCTTAACTATGGCTACACCTTC
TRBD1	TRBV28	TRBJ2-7	CASSSSGGYEQYF	TGTGCCAGCAGTTCGTCAGGGGGCTACGAGCAGTACTTC
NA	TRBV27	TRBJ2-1	CASSLFRQSSYNEQFF	TGTGCCAGCAGTTTATTCAGACAGAGCTCCTACAATGAGCAGTTCTTC
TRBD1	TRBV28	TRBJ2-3	CASGIQDRDTDTQYF	TGTGCCAGCGGGATCCAGGACAGGGATACAGATACGCAGTATTTT
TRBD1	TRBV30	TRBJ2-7	CAWSRYAGTVTYEQYF	TGTGCCTGGAGTAGATACGCCGGGACAGTAACCTACGAGCAGTACTTC
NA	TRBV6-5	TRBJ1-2	CASSYSRRGGYYGYTF	TGTGCCAGCAGTTACTCGAGACGGGGGGGTTACTATGGCTACACCTTC